A single sample is the source of the 24 T cell receptor beta chains below, sequenced in a study of PD-L1 blockade in urothelial cancer. Time point here: peripheral blood 6 weeks after treatment start. Data came from immunoSEQ multiplex PCR; TCRdb stores just in-frame clones and leaves some out. The sample includes more than 95,000 clones, roughly 91% of them seen just once. This specimen was PBMCs, taken around atezolizumab (anti-PD-L1) treatment. These receptors originate from a man between 60 and 75 years old with urothelial cancer.

CDR3 amino acids: CASSLETGSRNEQFF. For the CDR3, the DNA is TGTGCCAGCAGTCTCGAGACAGGGTCTCGGAATGAGCAGTTCTTC. The chain uses TRBV2 and TRBJ2-1; TRBD1 agrees at 7 bases. Germline CDR1 is SNHLY and CDR2 is FYNNEI. Trimming removed 5 bases from V and 7 bases from J; junction bases left unmatched: 11. This CDR3 is built from 15 residues.

The gene calls are TRBV10-3 and TRBJ1-4, with TRBD1 matching 8 bases. CDR1 is ENHRY and CDR2 is SYGVKD in the germline V gene. The V gene end was trimmed by 3 bases and the J gene end by 5 bases; junction bases not matched to a gene: 5. The CDR3 totals 15 residues. CDR3 amino acids: CAISDSTGENEKLFF. The CDR3 DNA reads TGTGCCATCAGTGACTCGACAGGGGAGAATGAAAAACTGTTTTTT.

V usage is TRBV18 and J usage is TRBJ2-7; D may be TRBD1 (5 bases). Germline V gene data show CDR1 as KGHSH and CDR2 as LQKENI. Between the trimmed V and J ends, which lost 6 bases and 4 bases, there was a span of 13 bases. The CDR3 totals 13 residues. The CDR3 sequence: CASSLRGGYEQYF. CDR3 coding DNA: TGTGCCAGCTCCCTAAGGGGCGGATACGAGCAGTACTTC. Filled out from reference TRBV18 and TRBJ2-7, the complete variable domain reads NAGVMQNPRHLVRRRGQEARLRCSPMKGHSHVYWYRQLPEEGLKFMVYLQKENIIDESGMPKERFSAEFPKEGPSILRIQQVVRGDSAAYFCASSLRGGYEQYFGPGTRLTVT.

The chain recombines TRBV28 with TRBJ1-5; D unresolved. V was trimmed by 5 bases and J by 4 bases, leaving 18 bases between them. The CDR3 loop spans 16 amino acids. Germline V lookup: CDR1 MDHEN, CDR2 SYDVKM. CDR3 DNA sequence: TGTGCCAGCAGTACTCGCGAGACTCTCAAGAATCAGCCCCAGCATTTT. Translation: CASSTRETLKNQPQHF.

Here the CDR3 DNA reads TGTGCCAGCAGCTTTACCACAACCGCGGCCCCAACTAATGAAAAACTGTTTTTT. Protein: CASSFTTTAAPTNEKLFF. This rearrangement joins TRBV7-2 to TRBJ1-4; D is unresolved. Germline V gene lookup returns CDR1 SGHTA and CDR2 FQGNSA. The CDR3 runs to 18 residues. V lost 3 bases and J lost 0, with 17 bases in between.

V gene TRBV6-6 combines with J gene TRBJ2-3; no clear D gene. Between the trimmed V and J ends, which lost 6 bases and 3 bases, there was a span of 10 bases. Germline V gene sequence: CDR1 MNHNY, CDR2 SVGAGI (reference sequence). The CDR3 covers 13 residues. CDR3 nucleotides: TGTGCCAGCAGAGCCCCAAATACAGATACGCAGTATTTT. This codes for CASRAPNTDTQYF.

The J gene is TRBJ2-5, the V gene TRBV29-1, with a weak D call TRBD1 (5 bases). This CDR3 contains 12 residues. Germline V lookup: CDR1 SQVTM, CDR2 ANQGSEA. Trimming cost V 7 bases and J 4 bases, with 13 bases left between them. DNA of the CDR3: TGCAGCGCACTAAACCAGGGAGAGACCCAGTACTTC. Translation: CSALNQGETQYF.

This rearrangement joins TRBV5-4 to TRBJ1-6; 7 nucleotides agree with TRBD1. Germline lookup yields CDR1 SGHNT and CDR2 YYREEE (reference sequence). The CDR3 extends over 14 amino acids. The V and J ends lost 4 bases and 5 bases, in that order; junction bases with no gene match: 3. In nucleotides, the CDR3 is TGTGCCAGCAGCCCGGGACAGCATAATTCACCCCTCCACTTT. Translated, it gives CASSPGQHNSPLHF.

Only one count was recorded for this clone. Its ends do not fully match the called genes, so a read error is possible. The CDR3 protein is CASTLAGGTDTQYF. CDR3 DNA: TGTGCCAGCACTTTAGCGGGGGGGACAGATACGCAGTATTTT. This rearrangement joins TRBV28 to TRBJ2-3; 11 bases fit TRBD2. The germline gives CDR1 MDHEN, CDR2 SYDVKM. This CDR3 spans 14 amino acids.

The V and J genes are TRBV5-1 and TRBJ2-7, with TRBD2 matching 9 bases. V lost 1 base to trimming and J lost 5 bases; unmatched junction nucleotides: 10. The germline CDR1 and CDR2 sequences are SGHRS and YFSETQ. The CDR3 runs 16 residues. This chain's CDR3 is CASSLPRAGGPNEQYF. CDR3 DNA sequence: TGCGCCAGCAGCTTGCCTCGGGCGGGAGGGCCCAACGAGCAGTACTTC.

The genes are TRBV6-4 and TRBJ2-1, with 7 bases matching TRBD1. The V segment lost 6 bases and the J segment 0 bases; nucleotides outside the gene matches: 5. This CDR3 contains 15 residues. The germline gives CDR1 MRHNA, CDR2 SNTAGT. CDR3 region: CASRVEGASYNEQFF. Written as DNA, the CDR3 is TGTGCCAGCAGAGTCGAGGGGGCCTCCTACAATGAGCAGTTCTTC.

In its sample, this clone was seen once. The chain links TRBV6-5 to TRBJ2-7; D is undetermined. With 4 bases removed from V and 4 bases from J, the gap between germline ends came to 5 bases. This CDR3 region has 11 residues. CDR1 and CDR2 (germline): MNHEY, SVGAGI. The CDR3 DNA is TGTGCCAGCAGTTCTGAGTACGAGCAGTACTTC. It codes for CASSSEYEQYF.

V and J are TRBV19 and TRBJ2-1, with 14 bases that match TRBD2. After removal of 0 bases from V and 4 bases from J, the junction contained 5 bases not matched to a gene. CDR3 length: 18 amino acids. Germline CDR1 is LNHDA and CDR2 is SQIVND (reference sequence). The CDR3 DNA sequence: TGTGCCAGTAGTATAGAGGGGACTAGCGGGAGTGATTACAATGAGCAGTTCTTC. As protein: CASSIEGTSGSDYNEQFF.

The rearrangement joins TRBV7-9 to TRBJ2-7, with D perhaps matching TRBD1 (7 bases). V lost 1 base, J lost 3 bases, and 16 bases lay in between. The CDR3 runs 16 residues. In germline, CDR1 is SEHNR, CDR2 FQNEAQ (reference sequence). The CDR3 spells CASSLVAGQNYYEQYF. The CDR3 DNA reads as TGTGCCAGCAGCTTAGTCGCGGGACAGAACTACTACGAGCAGTACTTC.

V gene TRBV10-2 combines with J gene TRBJ2-1; the match to TRBD2 covers 15 bases. Losses at the gene ends were 5 bases for V and 16 bases for J; bases not matched to a gene: 9. Germline V lookup: CDR1 WSHSY, CDR2 SAAADI. This CDR3 region has 14 residues. CDR3 sequence: CASSSGTSGRFEFF. The CDR3 coding sequence is TGCGCCAGCAGTTCCGGGACTAGCGGGAGGTTTGAATTCTTC.

This clone has more than one count but fewer than ten. The chain is built from TRBV7-6 and TRBJ2-5; maybe TRBD2 (6 bases). CDR1 is SGHVS and CDR2 is FNYEAQ in the germline V gene. The CDR3 contains 15 residues. V dropped 5 bases and J dropped 5 bases, with 18 bases sitting between them. For the CDR3, the DNA is TGTGCCAGCAGCCCACGGGGTGGAGGGTCCGAGACCCAGTACTTC. This codes for CASSPRGGGSETQYF.

This chain joins TRBV9 and TRBJ2-7, with D hard to call. Germline V gene lookup returns CDR1 SGDLS and CDR2 YYNGEE. The CDR3 loop spans 15 amino acids. V lost 0 bases and J lost 2, with 12 bases in between. The CDR3 nucleotides read TGTGCCAGCAGCGTAGGACTCATTAGCACCTACGAGCAGTACTTC. The encoded protein is CASSVGLISTYEQYF.

The chain has TRBV27 and TRBJ2-3; D is uncertain. Germline CDR1 is MNHEY and CDR2 is SMNVEV (reference sequence). V was pared by 3 bases and J by 5 bases, with 3 bases between. The CDR3 sequence is 11 residues long. The chain's CDR3 is CASSFLDTQYF. DNA for the CDR3: TGTGCCAGCAGTTTCCTAGATACGCAGTATTTT.

This clone was detected only a few times. This chain links TRBV10-3 with TRBJ1-2; 9 positions match TRBD1. Germline V gene sequence: CDR1 ENHRY, CDR2 SYGVKD. The trim removed 5 bases at V and 8 bases at J, leaving 6 bases unmatched. CDR3 size: 13 residues. The CDR3 DNA reads as TGTGCCATCAGTAAGGGACAGGGTGAAGGCTACACCTTC. Translated, it gives CAISKGQGEGYTF.

For the CDR3, the DNA is TGTGCCAGCAGGGACCGGGACACTATTTCCTACGAGCAGTACTTC. Translation gives CASRDRDTISYEQYF. The chain couples TRBV6-1 to TRBJ2-7; D might be TRBD1 (6 bases). The ends were cut back, 6 bases at V and 1 base at J, with 16 bases in the middle. CDR1 MNHNS and CDR2 SASEGT come from the germline V gene. The CDR3 consists of 15 residues.

This clone was observed once. V and J are TRBV10-3 and TRBJ2-3, with 7 bases fitting TRBD1. Unmatched junction bases numbered 9, after V lost 10 bases and J lost 2 bases. Germline assignment: CDR1 ENHRY and CDR2 SYGVKD. This CDR3 has 14 residues. The CDR3 coding sequence is TGTGCCAGCCGACCGGGACAGATCACAGATACGCAGTATTTT. It encodes CASRPGQITDTQYF.

CDR3 protein: CASSIAGEGEQYF. The CDR3 bases are TGTGCCAGCAGCATAGCGGGAGAGGGCGAGCAGTACTTC. This chain connects TRBV2 to TRBJ2-7; TRBD2 matches at 9 bases. Germline assignment: CDR1 SNHLY and CDR2 FYNNEI. With V trimmed by 6 bases and J by 6 bases, 6 bases remained unmatched. The CDR3 has 13 amino acids.

This chain joins TRBV6-5 and TRBJ1-1; TRBD1 might be the D (6 bases). Germline V gene sequence: CDR1 MNHEY, CDR2 SVGAGI. This CDR3 has 14 residues. The germline V and J ends were trimmed by 10 bases and 6 bases, with 21 bases remaining between them. CDR3 sequence: CATNPTGRLAEAFF. CDR3 DNA sequence: TGTGCCACCAATCCCACAGGGAGACTCGCTGAAGCTTTCTTT.

The chain links TRBV7-6 to TRBJ2-2; TRBD2 is a possible D gene (6 bases). The CDR3 contains 14 residues. Germline lookup yields CDR1 SGHVS and CDR2 FNYEAQ. The V gene lost 2 bases and the J gene lost 3 bases, with 7 bases spanning the gap. The CDR3 is CASSLTGDTGELFF. CDR3 DNA sequence: TGTGCCAGCAGCTTAACGGGGGACACCGGGGAGCTGTTTTTT.